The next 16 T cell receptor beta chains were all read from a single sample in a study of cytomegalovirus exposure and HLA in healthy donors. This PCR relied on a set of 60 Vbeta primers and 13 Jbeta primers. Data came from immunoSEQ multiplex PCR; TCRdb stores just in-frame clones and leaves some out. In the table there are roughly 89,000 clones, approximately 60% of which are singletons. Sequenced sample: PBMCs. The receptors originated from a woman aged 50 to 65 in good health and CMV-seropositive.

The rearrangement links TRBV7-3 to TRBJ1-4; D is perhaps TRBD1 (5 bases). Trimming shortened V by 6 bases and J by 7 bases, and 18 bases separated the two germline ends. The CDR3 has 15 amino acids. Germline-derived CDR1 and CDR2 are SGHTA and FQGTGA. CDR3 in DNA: TGTGCCAGCAGTTCAACCGGGGGGGAAGGTGAAAAACTGTTTTTT. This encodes CASSSTGGEGEKLFF. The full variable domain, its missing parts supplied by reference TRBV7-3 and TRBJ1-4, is GAGVSQTPSNKVTEKGKYVELRCDPISGHTALYWYRQSLGQGPEFLIYFQGTGAADDSGLPNDRFFAVRPEGSVSTLKIQRTERGDSAVYLCASSSTGGEGEKLFFGSGTQLSVL.

CDR3 DNA sequence: TGTGCCAGCAGCTGGGGGGAGGCCCCCACCTACGAGCAGTACTTC. Its translation is CASSWGEAPTYEQYF. V and J are TRBV5-5 and TRBJ2-7, with D perhaps matching TRBD2 (6 bases). Trimming stripped 3 bases from V and 2 bases from J, with 15 bases between. Germline CDR1 is SGHKS and CDR2 is YYEKEE (reference sequence). The CDR3 length is 15 residues.

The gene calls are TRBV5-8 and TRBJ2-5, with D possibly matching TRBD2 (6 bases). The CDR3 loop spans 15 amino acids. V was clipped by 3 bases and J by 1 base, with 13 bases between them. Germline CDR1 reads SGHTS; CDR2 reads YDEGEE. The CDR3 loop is CASSSGAYPQETQYF. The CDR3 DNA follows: TGTGCCAGCAGCTCGGGAGCATACCCCCAAGAGACCCAGTACTTC. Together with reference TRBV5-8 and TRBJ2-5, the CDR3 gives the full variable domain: EAGVTQSPTHLIKTRGQQATLRCSPISGHTSVYWYQQALGLGLQFLLWYDEGEERNRGNFPPRFSGRQFPNYSSELNVNALELEDSALYLCASSSGAYPQETQYFGPGTRLLVL.

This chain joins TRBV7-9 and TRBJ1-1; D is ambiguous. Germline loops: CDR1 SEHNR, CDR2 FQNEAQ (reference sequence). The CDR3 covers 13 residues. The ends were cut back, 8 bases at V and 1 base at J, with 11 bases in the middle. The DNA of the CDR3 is TGTGCCAGCTCCGAGGGTTCGAACACTGAAGCTTTCTTT. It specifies CASSEGSNTEAFF.

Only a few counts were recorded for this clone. CDR3 sequence: CASSLTGQLIGELFF. As DNA, the CDR3 is TGTGCCAGCAGCCTAACGGGACAGCTCATCGGGGAGCTGTTTTTT. The gene calls are TRBV13 and TRBJ2-2, with TRBD1 identical over 7 bases. The CDR3 contains 15 residues. The germline gives CDR1 PRHDT, CDR2 FYEKMQ (reference sequence). V lost 5 bases and J lost 7; bases outside the gene matches: 10.

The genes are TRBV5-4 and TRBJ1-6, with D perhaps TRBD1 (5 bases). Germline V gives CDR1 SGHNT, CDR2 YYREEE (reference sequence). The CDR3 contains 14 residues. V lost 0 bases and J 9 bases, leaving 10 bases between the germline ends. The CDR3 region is CASSLDRTLSPLHF. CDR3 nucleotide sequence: TGTGCCAGCAGCTTGGACAGGACACTTTCACCCCTCCACTTT.

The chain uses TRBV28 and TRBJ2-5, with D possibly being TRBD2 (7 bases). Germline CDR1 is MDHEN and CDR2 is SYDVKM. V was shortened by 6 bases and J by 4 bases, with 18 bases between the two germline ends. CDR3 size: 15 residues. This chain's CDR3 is CASRTSGRGRETQYF. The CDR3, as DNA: TGTGCCAGCAGAACTTCTGGGAGGGGGAGAGAGACCCAGTACTTC.

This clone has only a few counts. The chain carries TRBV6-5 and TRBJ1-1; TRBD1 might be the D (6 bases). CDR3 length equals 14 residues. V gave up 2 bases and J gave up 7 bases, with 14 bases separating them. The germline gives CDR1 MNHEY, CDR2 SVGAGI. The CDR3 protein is CASSYLQGSLEAFF. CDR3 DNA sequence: TGTGCCAGCAGTTACCTACAGGGATCCCTTGAAGCTTTCTTT.

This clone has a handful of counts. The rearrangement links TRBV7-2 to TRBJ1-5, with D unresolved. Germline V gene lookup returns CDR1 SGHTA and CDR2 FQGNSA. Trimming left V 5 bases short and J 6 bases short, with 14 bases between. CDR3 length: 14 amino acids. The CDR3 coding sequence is TGTGCCAGCAGCCTAAACGGCCCAGGTCAGCCCCAGCATTTT. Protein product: CASSLNGPGQPQHF. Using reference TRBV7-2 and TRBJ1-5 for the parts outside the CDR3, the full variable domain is GAGVSQSPSNKVTEKGKDVELRCDPISGHTALYWYRQSLGQGLEFLIYFQGNSAPDKSGLPSDRFSAERTGGSVSTLTIQRTQQEDSAVYLCASSLNGPGQPQHFGDGTRLSIL.

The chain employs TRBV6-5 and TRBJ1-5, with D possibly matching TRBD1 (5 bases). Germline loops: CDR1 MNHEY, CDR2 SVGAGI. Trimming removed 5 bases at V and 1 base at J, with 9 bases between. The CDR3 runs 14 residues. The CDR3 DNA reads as TGTGCCAGCAGTCCAGGGTTGAGCAATCAGCCCCAGCATTTT. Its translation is CASSPGLSNQPQHF.

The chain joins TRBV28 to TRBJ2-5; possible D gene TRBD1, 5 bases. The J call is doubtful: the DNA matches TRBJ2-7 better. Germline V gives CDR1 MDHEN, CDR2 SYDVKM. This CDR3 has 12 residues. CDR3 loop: CASRSDNYEQYF. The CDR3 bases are TGTGCCAGCAGATCGGACAACTACGAGCAGTACTTC.

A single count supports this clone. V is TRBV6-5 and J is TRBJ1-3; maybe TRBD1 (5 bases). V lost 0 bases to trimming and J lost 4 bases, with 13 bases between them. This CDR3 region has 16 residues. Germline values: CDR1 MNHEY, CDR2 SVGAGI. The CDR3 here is CASSYSTQGGGNTIYF. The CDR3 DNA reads TGTGCCAGCAGTTACTCGACCCAGGGAGGCGGAAACACCATATATTTT.

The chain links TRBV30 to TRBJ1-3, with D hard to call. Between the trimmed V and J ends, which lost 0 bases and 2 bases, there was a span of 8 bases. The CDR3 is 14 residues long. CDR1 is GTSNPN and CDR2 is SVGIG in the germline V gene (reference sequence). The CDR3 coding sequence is TGTGCCTGGAGTGTACCCGGGGCTGGAAACACCATATATTTT. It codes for CAWSVPGAGNTIYF.

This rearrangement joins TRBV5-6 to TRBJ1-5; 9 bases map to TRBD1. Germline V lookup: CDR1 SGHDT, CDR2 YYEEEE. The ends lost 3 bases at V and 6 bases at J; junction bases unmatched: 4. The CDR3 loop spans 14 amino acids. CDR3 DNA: TGTGCCAGCAGCTCACAGGGGGCTCGTCAGCCCCAGCATTTT. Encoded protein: CASSSQGARQPQHF.

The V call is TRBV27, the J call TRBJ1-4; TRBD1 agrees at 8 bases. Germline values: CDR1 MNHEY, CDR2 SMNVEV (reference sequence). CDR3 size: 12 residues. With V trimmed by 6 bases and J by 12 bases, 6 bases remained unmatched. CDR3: CASSYRGRELFF. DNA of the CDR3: TGTGCCAGCAGCTACAGGGGGAGAGAACTGTTTTTT.

CDR3 nucleotide sequence: TGTGCCAGCAGGGACAGGGGCGGAACCTACGAGCAGTACTTC. Translation gives CASRDRGGTYEQYF. V and J are TRBV6-1 and TRBJ2-7; 9 nucleotides align to TRBD1. V lost 6 bases to trimming and J lost 2 bases; unmatched junction nucleotides: 5. Germline V gene lookup returns CDR1 MNHNS and CDR2 SASEGT. The CDR3 consists of 14 residues.